Shown below are 23 T cell receptor beta chains from a single sample sequenced in a study of T cell responses to AZD1222 COVID-19 vaccine. Profiling relied on immunoSEQ multiplex PCR, and the TCRdb table lists in-frame clones only, not all of them. The top ten hold 5% to 5.5% of the sample, which has about 150,000 clones, roughly 88% seen once. The sequencing here drew on peripheral blood, taken 28 days after the second dose of the MenACWY control vaccine. These receptors originate from an adult who received the MenACWY meningococcal vaccine as a control.

The chain combines TRBV5-1 with TRBJ2-5; possibly TRBD1 for D (5 bases). Trimming removed 0 bases from V and 5 bases from J, with 8 bases in between. Germline V gene sequence: CDR1 SGHRS, CDR2 YFSETQ. The CDR3 is 13 residues long. The CDR3 protein is CASSLGQLETQYF. The CDR3, as DNA: TGCGCCAGCAGCTTGGGACAGTTGGAGACCCAGTACTTC. The whole variable domain, remainder taken from reference TRBV5-1 and TRBJ2-5, is KAGVTQTPRYLIKTRGQQVTLSCSPISGHRSVSWYQQTPGQGLQFLFEYFSETQRNKGNFPGRFSGRQFSNSRSEMNVSTLELGDSALYLCASSLGQLETQYFGPGTRLLVL.

The chain employs TRBV6-5 and TRBJ1-2; D is unclear. The CDR3 length is 12 residues. V shed 8 bases and J shed 1 base, with 8 bases lying between them. Germline CDR1 reads MNHEY; CDR2 reads SVGAGI. As DNA, the CDR3 is TGTGCCAGCGGACGGCTTAACTATGGCTACACCTTC. Translating gives CASGRLNYGYTF.

The chain has TRBV19 and TRBJ1-6, with 8 bases fitting TRBD1. Germline lookup yields CDR1 LNHDA and CDR2 SQIVND (reference sequence). This CDR3 is 15 amino acids long. V shed 3 bases and J 7 bases; nucleotides not matched to a gene: 5. Written as DNA, the CDR3 is TGTGCCAGTAGTATGACAGGGGTTACGAATTCACCCCTCCACTTT. Translating gives CASSMTGVTNSPLHF.

This clone was recorded a few times. The chain combines TRBV7-2 with TRBJ2-1, with 10 bases matching TRBD1. Germline V gives CDR1 SGHTA, CDR2 FQGNSA. The CDR3 has 14 amino acids. With 3 bases clipped from V and 10 bases from J, the junction kept 6 bases outside the gene matches. CDR3 loop: CASSFGQGVEEQFF. CDR3 DNA sequence: TGTGCCAGCAGCTTTGGACAGGGGGTAGAGGAGCAGTTCTTC.

This clone came up once. This rearrangement joins TRBV9 to TRBJ1-1; D unclear. The V gene's germline CDR1 is SGDLS and CDR2 YYNGEE. CDR3 size: 16 residues. V lost 0 bases and J lost 2, with 14 bases in between. Here the CDR3 DNA reads TGTGCCAGCAGCGTAGCTAGCACACCGATAAACACTGAAGCTTTCTTT. The encoded protein is CASSVASTPINTEAFF.

V and J are TRBV3-1 (or the pseudogene TRBV3-2) and TRBJ1-6; possible D gene TRBD1, 5 bases. The CDR3 length is 15 residues. CDR1 and CDR2 (germline): LGHDT, YNNKEL (reference sequence). V was trimmed by 4 bases and J by 2 bases, leaving 9 bases between them. The CDR3 protein is CASSLGEAYNSPLHF. The CDR3 nucleotides are TGTGCCAGCAGCCTGGGGGAGGCCTATAATTCACCCCTCCACTTT.

The gene calls are TRBV6-2 or TRBV6-3 and TRBJ1-2, with D hard to call. This CDR3 region has 17 residues. CDR1 is MNHEY, CDR2 SVGEGT, per germline. The V end lost 0 bases, the J end lost 4 bases, and 18 bases lay between the germline ends. The CDR3 DNA reads TGTGCCAGCAGTTACTCTCCAACTCGAATAGAGTTCTATGGCTACACCTTC. Its translation is CASSYSPTRIEFYGYTF.

The gene calls are TRBV11-2 and TRBJ2-1; perhaps D is TRBD1 or TRBD2 (5 bases each). The CDR3 covers 12 residues. Germline CDR1 is SGHAT and CDR2 is FQNNGV. Trimming stripped 2 bases from V and 12 bases from J, with 11 bases between. The CDR3 bases are TGTGCCAGCAGCTTACAGGGAGTTGGGCAGTTCTTC. The encoded protein is CASSLQGVGQFF.

The J gene is TRBJ2-5, the V gene TRBV24-1; D might be TRBD2 (6 bases). Germline V gene sequence: CDR1 KGHDR, CDR2 SFDVKD. The V end lost 10 bases, the J end lost 2 bases, and 22 bases lay between the germline ends. The CDR3 runs 16 residues. The CDR3 bases are TGTGCCACAGCCGAGGCCCGGGGAGGTTCGCAAGAGACCCAGTACTTC. This gives the protein CATAEARGGSQETQYF.

The chain carries TRBV18 and TRBJ2-7; D may correspond to TRBD1 or TRBD2 (5 bases each). Trimming took off 3 bases at V and 2 bases at J, with 17 bases between the two ends. The CDR3 covers 16 residues. Germline CDR1 is KGHSH and CDR2 is LQKENI. CDR3 sequence reads: CASSPTGPRGAYEQYF. DNA of the CDR3: TGTGCCAGCTCACCGACGGGACCCCGGGGTGCCTACGAGCAGTACTTC.

The rearrangement links TRBV6-6 to TRBJ2-3; D perhaps matches TRBD2 (7 bases). The length of the CDR3 is 15 residues. V was pared by 1 base and J by 6 bases, with 14 bases between. The germline CDR1 and CDR2 sequences are MNHNY and SVGAGI (reference sequence). This CDR3 reads CASSYLGGPSDTQYF. As DNA, the CDR3 is TGTGCCAGCAGTTACTTGGGGGGGCCTTCCGATACGCAGTATTTT.

The gene calls are TRBV3-1 (or the pseudogene TRBV3-2) and TRBJ1-4; 10 nucleotides agree with TRBD1. The germline V gene encodes CDR1 LGHDT and CDR2 YNNKEL (reference sequence). The trim removed 5 bases at V and 4 bases at J, leaving 10 bases unmatched. The CDR3 totals 17 residues. The CDR3 DNA reads as TGTGCCAGCAGCGACACCGGGACAGGGGCCCTTAATGAAAAACTGTTTTTT. Residues: CASSDTGTGALNEKLFF.

The rearrangement uses TRBV5-1 and TRBJ2-3; D is undetermined. Per germline, CDR1 SGHRS and CDR2 YFSETQ. V lost 1 base and J lost 1, with 10 bases in between. CDR3 length: 15 residues. CDR3 DNA sequence: TGCGCCAGCAGCTTGAGGTCGGCAGGCACAGATACGCAGTATTTT. Amino acids: CASSLRSAGTDTQYF.

The CDR3 region has the DNA TGTGCCAGCAGTGAAGCTGGGGGCCCGATGGGGGCTTTCTTT. Amino acid sequence: CASSEAGGPMGAFF. The gene calls are TRBV2 and TRBJ1-1; a weak D match, TRBD1 (6 bases). This CDR3 has 14 residues. CDR1 and CDR2 from the germline V gene are SNHLY and FYNNEI. V shed 0 bases and J shed 11 bases, with 16 bases lying between them. Together with reference TRBV2 and TRBJ1-1, the CDR3 gives the full variable domain: EPEVTQTPSHQVTQMGQEVILRCVPISNHLYFYWYRQILGQKVEFLVSFYNNEISEKSEIFDDQFSVERPDGSNFTLKIRSTKLEDSAMYFCASSEAGGPMGAFFGQGTRLTVV.

This chain connects TRBV4-3 to TRBJ1-1; D is uncertain. The CDR3 extends over 14 amino acids. The germline V gene encodes CDR1 LGHNA and CDR2 YSLEER. Trimming cost V 4 bases and J 7 bases, with 16 bases left between them. The CDR3 nucleotides are TGCGCCAGCAGCCTGGAGGGCCTCCACGGTGAAGCTTTCTTT. Protein sequence: CASSLEGLHGEAFF.

The chain's CDR3 is CASRSTRRSYEQYF. In DNA, the CDR3 is TGTGCCAGCAGATCGACTAGACGGAGCTACGAGCAGTACTTC. This chain links TRBV7-8 with TRBJ2-7; possible D gene TRBD2, 6 bases. The CDR3 loop spans 14 amino acids. V lost 6 bases and J lost 3, with 15 bases in between. The germline V gene encodes CDR1 SGHVS and CDR2 FQNEAQ.

The chain is built from TRBV28 and TRBJ1-3, with 9 bases fitting TRBD1. Germline trimming cut 4 bases from V and 0 bases from J; bases unmatched to any gene: 1. Germline V lookup: CDR1 MDHEN, CDR2 SYDVKM. The CDR3 covers 15 residues. CDR3: CASSYRGLSGNTIYF. For the CDR3, the DNA is TGTGCCAGCAGTTACAGGGGGCTCTCTGGAAACACCATATATTTT.

This chain connects TRBV19 to TRBJ1-1, with 7 bases fitting TRBD1. The V gene end was trimmed by 6 bases and the J gene end by 4 bases; junction bases not matched to a gene: 5. This CDR3 is 13 amino acids long. Germline CDR1 reads LNHDA; CDR2 reads SQIVND (reference sequence). CDR3 DNA: TGTGCCAGTAGATCGACAGGGAGCACTGAAGCTTTCTTT. This encodes CASRSTGSTEAFF.

V is TRBV9 and J is TRBJ2-7; 9 bases agree with TRBD1. The CDR3 consists of 14 residues. CDR1 is SGDLS, CDR2 YYNGEE, per germline. The junction had 1 base not matched to a gene; V was cut back by 0 bases and J by 3 bases. This CDR3 is CASSVGDRVYEQYF. The CDR3 bases are TGTGCCAGCAGCGTAGGGGACAGGGTCTACGAGCAGTACTTC.

This chain links TRBV3-1 (or the pseudogene TRBV3-2) with TRBJ2-3; D is unclear. V lost 3 bases, J lost 3 bases, and 10 bases lay in between. Germline CDR1 is LGHDT and CDR2 is YNNKEL (reference sequence). The CDR3 runs 14 residues. In DNA, the CDR3 is TGTGCCAGCAGCCACGAGACACGGACAGATACGCAGTATTTT. Its protein product is CASSHETRTDTQYF.

The V and J genes are TRBV6-6 and TRBJ1-1; 8 bases agree with TRBD1. The V and J ends lost 5 bases and 3 bases, in that order; junction bases with no gene match: 8. CDR1 and CDR2 (germline): MNHNY, SVGAGI (reference sequence). This CDR3 is built from 15 residues. The CDR3 DNA reads as TGTGCCAGCAGTCCACAGGGGGGCGGGTACACTGAAGCTTTCTTT. Its protein is CASSPQGGGYTEAFF.

This chain joins TRBV27 and TRBJ2-5; D may be TRBD1 (6 bases). The germline gives CDR1 MNHEY, CDR2 SMNVEV (reference sequence). The CDR3 consists of 18 residues. Trimming took off 2 bases at V and 3 bases at J, with 22 bases between the two ends. CDR3 amino acids: CASSLSGLDRFGEETQYF. The CDR3 DNA reads TGTGCCAGCAGTTTAAGCGGTTTGGACAGATTTGGGGAAGAGACCCAGTACTTC.

The J gene is TRBJ2-7, the V gene TRBV4-3; 7 bases are shared with TRBD1. This CDR3 spans 15 amino acids. The germline V gene has CDR1 LGHNA and CDR2 YSLEER. V shed 0 bases and J 4 bases; nucleotides not matched to a gene: 6. CDR3 protein: CASSQEGDSRYEQYF. CDR3 coding DNA: TGCGCCAGCAGCCAAGAGGGGGACAGTAGGTACGAGCAGTACTTC.